Sequencing of this TCR beta chain was carried out in a study of blood T cells in healthy people across ages. The use of a sample-barcoded 5' primer and a J-beta primer mix characterized a second PCR of roughly 7 to 11 cycles. The template-switch adaptor, which had 12 random nucleotides, put a tag on each cDNA molecule. TCRdb re-called the 5' RACE reads with MiXCR, one entry per CDR3 protein. This sample yields about 1.7 million distinct CDR3 sequences, of which about 30% are seen a single time; less than 9.5% belongs to the top ten. CDR3 size: 15 residues. The germline CDR1 and CDR2 sequences are LGHNA and YSLEER. Trimming stripped 0 bases from V and 1 base from J, with 10 bases between. The table lists this clonotype with many counts. No antigen is known for it. Study-wide results and limits: Unsorted PBMC material precluded a definitive naive versus antigen-experienced comparison. Strong correlation linked observed beta diversity and percent naive T cells. When set beside aged donors, long-lived donors presented more naive CD4+ cells and higher diversity.

V and J are TRBV4-3 and TRBJ2-7; D gene ambiguous. The sequenced sample consisted of blood. The receptor comes from a woman aged 25 to 39 in good health. CDR3 coding DNA: TGCGCCAGCAGCCAAGATCCGGGTTTTTCCTACGAGCAGTACTTC. Encoded protein: CASSQDPGFSYEQYF.